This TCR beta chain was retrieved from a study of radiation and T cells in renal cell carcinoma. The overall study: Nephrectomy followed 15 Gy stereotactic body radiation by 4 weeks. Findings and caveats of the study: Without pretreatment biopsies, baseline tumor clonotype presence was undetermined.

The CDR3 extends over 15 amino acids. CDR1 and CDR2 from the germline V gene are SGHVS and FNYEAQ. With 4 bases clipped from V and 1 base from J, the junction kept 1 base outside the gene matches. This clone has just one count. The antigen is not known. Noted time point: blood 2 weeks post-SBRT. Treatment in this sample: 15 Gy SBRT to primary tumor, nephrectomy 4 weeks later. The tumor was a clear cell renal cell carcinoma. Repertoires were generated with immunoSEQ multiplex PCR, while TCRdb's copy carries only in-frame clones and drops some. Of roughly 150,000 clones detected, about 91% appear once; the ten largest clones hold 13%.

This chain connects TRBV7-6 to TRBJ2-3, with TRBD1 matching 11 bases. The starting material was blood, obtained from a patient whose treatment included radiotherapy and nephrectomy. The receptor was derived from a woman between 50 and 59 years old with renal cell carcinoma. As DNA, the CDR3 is TGTGCCAGCAGCTGGACAGGGGGCGGCACAGATACGCAGTATTTT. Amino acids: CASSWTGGGTDTQYF.